The clone carrying this TCR beta chain appeared a few times. Its cognate antigen is unknown. This specimen belongs to a study of T cells in localized non-small cell lung cancer. Some clones are missing from TCRdb's copy, which holds only in-frame ones; the method was immunoSEQ multiplex PCR. The table shows some 11,000 clones, with approximately 50% occurring only once. Notes on the study in general: Turning up in adjacent lung were a median around 60 of the top 100 tumor clones. Uninvolved adjacent lung showed the highest T cell clonality, exceeding tumor.

CDR1 is LNHDA, CDR2 SQIVND, per germline (reference sequence). The V gene lost 3 bases and the J gene lost 5 bases, with 10 bases spanning the gap. This CDR3 has 14 amino acids. This clonotype was sampled from a woman aged 40-69 years with stage II squamous cell lung carcinoma. Specimen: lymph node tissue, collected before any cancer treatment. The rearrangement joins TRBV19 to TRBJ1-4; D call uncertain. CDR3 amino acids: CASSMGRHNEKLFF. The DNA of the CDR3 is TGTGCCAGTAGTATGGGCAGGCACAATGAAAAACTGTTTTTT.